The 11 T cell receptor beta chains below come from one sample, sequenced in a study of T cells after yellow fever vaccination. TCRdb re-called the 5' RACE reads with MiXCR, one entry per CDR3 protein. This table has some 350,000 distinct CDR3 sequences, 4.1% appearing once. The sample was PBMCs, taken 5 days after the yellow fever booster vaccination. These receptors were obtained from a man between 18 and 29 years old who received the YFV17D yellow fever vaccine.

Ten or more counts support this clonotype. This chain joins TRBV4-2 and TRBJ2-4, with 8 positions matching TRBD1. The J segment lost 6 bases and the V segment lost 0 bases, leaving 16 bases of the junction unmatched. Germline lookup yields CDR1 LGHNA and CDR2 YNFKEQ. This CDR3 is built from 19 residues. In DNA form, the CDR3 reads TGTGCCAGCAGCCAAGAATCCGCCACAGGGGGACGGGTGAGAAACATTCAGTACTTC. Amino acids: CASSQESATGGRVRNIQYF.

This clonotype was counted a few times. The V call is TRBV7-9, the J call TRBJ1-3; D not resolved. Trimming stripped 2 bases from V and 2 bases from J, with 10 bases between. This CDR3 has 15 amino acids. Germline CDR1 reads SEHNR; CDR2 reads FQNEAQ (reference sequence). The CDR3, as DNA: TGTGCCAGCAGCTTATGGGGAGAAGCTGGAAACACCATATATTTT. Protein: CASSLWGEAGNTIYF.

This chain uses TRBV6-6 with TRBJ2-2, with 9 bases lining up with TRBD2. Germline V gene lookup returns CDR1 MNHNY and CDR2 SVGAGI (reference sequence). V dropped 4 bases and J dropped 7; count of bases not matched to a gene: 16. There are 18 residues in the CDR3. This CDR3 reads CASSSHLLAGVPIGELFF. The DNA of the CDR3 is TGTGCCAGCAGTTCTCATCTCTTAGCGGGGGTGCCGATCGGGGAGCTGTTTTTT.

This clonotype came up a few times. A read error may account for a junction end that differs from germline. The CDR3 DNA sequence: TGTGCTAGCAGCCCAGCGGGGGTGAACACCGGGGAGCTGTTTTTT. It encodes CASSPAGVNTGELFF. The chain couples TRBV7-7 to TRBJ2-2; TRBD2 matches 8 bases. This CDR3 has 15 amino acids. The germline V gene encodes CDR1 SSHAT and CDR2 FNYEAQ (reference sequence).

This chain joins TRBV4-3 and TRBJ2-2; weak D call: TRBD1 (6 bases). V shed 0 bases and J shed 4 bases, with 12 bases lying between them. The V gene's germline CDR1 is LGHNA and CDR2 YSLEER. The CDR3 is 16 amino acids. The CDR3 coding sequence is TGCGCCAGCAGCCAAGAAATGGCGACAGGCACCGGGGAGCTGTTTTTT. Its translation: CASSQEMATGTGELFF.

This clonotype was counted between two and nine times. The chain recombines TRBV4-1 with TRBJ2-1; the D gene is possibly TRBD2 (6 bases). The CDR3 spans 14 residues. With 0 bases removed from V and 5 bases from J, the gap between germline ends came to 8 bases. Germline CDR1 is MGHRA and CDR2 is YSYEKL. The CDR3 is CASSQEAGNNEQFF. CDR3 coding DNA: TGCGCCAGCAGCCAAGAGGCGGGGAACAATGAGCAGTTCTTC.

This clonotype was seen a few times. The chain employs TRBV15 and TRBJ2-5, with D possibly TRBD2 on 5 matching bases. The CDR3 extends over 15 amino acids. Germline-derived CDR1 and CDR2 are LNHNV and YYDKDF (reference sequence). V lost 0 bases and J 4 bases, leaving 12 bases between the germline ends. CDR3 in amino acids: CATSRDEGERETQYF. The CDR3, as DNA: TGTGCCACCAGCAGAGATGAGGGTGAGCGAGAGACCCAGTACTTC.

This clonotype was found many times. V is TRBV15 and J is TRBJ1-5; D is ambiguous. Trimming removed 2 bases at V and 11 bases at J, with 13 bases between. Germline values: CDR1 LNHNV, CDR2 YYDKDF (reference sequence). The CDR3 spans 13 residues. The CDR3: CATSRNVRQAQHF. CDR3 in DNA: TGTGCCACCAGCAGAAACGTAAGGCAGGCCCAGCATTTT.

The CDR3 DNA is TGTGCCATCCGGGGCGGGGGGGCCGGTTCCTACAATGAGCAGTTCTTC. The encoded protein is CAIRGGGAGSYNEQFF. The rearrangement joins TRBV12-3 or TRBV12-4 to TRBJ2-1; 9 positions agree with TRBD2. The J segment lost 1 base and the V segment lost 10 bases, leaving 11 bases of the junction unmatched. This CDR3 spans 16 amino acids.

V is TRBV4-1 and J is TRBJ1-4; the match to TRBD1 covers 7 bases. The junction had 12 bases not matched to a gene; V was cut back by 0 bases and J by 8 bases. Germline assignment: CDR1 MGHRA and CDR2 YSYEKL. This CDR3 is built from 17 residues. CDR3: CASSQDGPTGLEEKLFF. For the CDR3, the DNA is TGCGCCAGCAGCCAAGATGGTCCGACAGGGTTGGAGGAAAAACTGTTTTTT.

In this sample, this clonotype turned up many times. The CDR3 protein is CASSKPSGGAYNEQFF. CDR3 nucleotide sequence: TGTGCCAGCAGCAAACCTAGCGGGGGGGCATACAATGAGCAGTTCTTC. V and J are TRBV7-2 and TRBJ2-1, with 12 bases lining up with TRBD2. Per the germline V gene, CDR1 is SGHTA and CDR2 is FQGNSA. Unmatched junction bases numbered 6, after V lost 5 bases and J lost 4 bases. This CDR3 has 16 amino acids.